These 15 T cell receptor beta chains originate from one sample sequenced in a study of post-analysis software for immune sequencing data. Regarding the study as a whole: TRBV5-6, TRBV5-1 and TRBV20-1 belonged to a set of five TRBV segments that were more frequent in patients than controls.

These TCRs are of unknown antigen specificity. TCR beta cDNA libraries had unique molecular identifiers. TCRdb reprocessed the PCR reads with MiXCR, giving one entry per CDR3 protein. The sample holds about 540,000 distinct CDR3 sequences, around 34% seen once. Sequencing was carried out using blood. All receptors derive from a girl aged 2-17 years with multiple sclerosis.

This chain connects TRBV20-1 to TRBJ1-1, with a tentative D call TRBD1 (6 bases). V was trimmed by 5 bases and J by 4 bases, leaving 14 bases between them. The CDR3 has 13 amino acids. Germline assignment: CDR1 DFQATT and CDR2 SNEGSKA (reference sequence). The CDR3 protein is CSALRGPGTEAFF. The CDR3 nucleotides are TGCAGTGCTCTACGGGGGCCGGGCACTGAAGCTTTCTTT.

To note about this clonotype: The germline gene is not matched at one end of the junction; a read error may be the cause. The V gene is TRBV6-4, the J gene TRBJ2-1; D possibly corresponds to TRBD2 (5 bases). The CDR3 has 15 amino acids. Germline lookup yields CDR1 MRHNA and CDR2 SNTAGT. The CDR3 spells CASSPLAGDYNERFF. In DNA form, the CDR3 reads TGTGCCAGCAGCCCACTGGCGGGTGATTACAATGAGCGGTTCTTC.

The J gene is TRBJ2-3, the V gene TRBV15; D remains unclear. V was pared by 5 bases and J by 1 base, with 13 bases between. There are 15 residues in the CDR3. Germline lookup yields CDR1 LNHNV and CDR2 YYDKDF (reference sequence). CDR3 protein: CATSEQSEGTDTQYF. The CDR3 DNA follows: TGTGCCACCAGCGAACAGAGTGAGGGCACAGATACGCAGTATTTT.

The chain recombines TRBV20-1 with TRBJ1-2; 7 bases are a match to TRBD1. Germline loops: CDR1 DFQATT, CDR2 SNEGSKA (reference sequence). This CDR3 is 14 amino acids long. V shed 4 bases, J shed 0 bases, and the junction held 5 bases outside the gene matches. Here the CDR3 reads CSANRQGANYGYTF. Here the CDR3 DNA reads TGCAGTGCTAACCGACAGGGAGCTAACTATGGCTACACCTTC.

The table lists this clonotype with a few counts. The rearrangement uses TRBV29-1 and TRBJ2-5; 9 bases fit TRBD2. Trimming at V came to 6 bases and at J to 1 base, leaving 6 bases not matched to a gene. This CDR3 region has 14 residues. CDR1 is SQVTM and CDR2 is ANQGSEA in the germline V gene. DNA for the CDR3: TGCAGCGTGGAGGCACTAGCGGGCCAAGAGACCCAGTACTTC. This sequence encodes CSVEALAGQETQYF.

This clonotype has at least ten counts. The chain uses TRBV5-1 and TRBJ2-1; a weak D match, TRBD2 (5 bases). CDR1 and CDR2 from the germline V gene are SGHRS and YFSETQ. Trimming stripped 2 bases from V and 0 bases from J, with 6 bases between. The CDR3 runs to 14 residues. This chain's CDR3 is CASSFGVSYNEQFF. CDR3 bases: TGCGCCAGCAGCTTCGGGGTCTCCTACAATGAGCAGTTCTTC.

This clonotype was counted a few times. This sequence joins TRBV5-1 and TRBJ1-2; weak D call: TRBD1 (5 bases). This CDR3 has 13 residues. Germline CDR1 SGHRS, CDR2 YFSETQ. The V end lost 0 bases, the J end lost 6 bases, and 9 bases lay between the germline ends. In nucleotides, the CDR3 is TGCGCCAGCAGCTTGGGGGGGATCGATGGCTACACCTTC. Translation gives CASSLGGIDGYTF.

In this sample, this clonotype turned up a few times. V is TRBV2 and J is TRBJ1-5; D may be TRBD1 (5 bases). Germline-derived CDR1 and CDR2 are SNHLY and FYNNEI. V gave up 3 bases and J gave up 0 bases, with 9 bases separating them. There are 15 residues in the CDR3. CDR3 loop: CASSDPRGSNQPQHF. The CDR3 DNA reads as TGTGCCAGCAGTGACCCAAGGGGTAGCAATCAGCCCCAGCATTTT. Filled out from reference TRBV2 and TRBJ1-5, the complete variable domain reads EPEVTQTPSHQVTQMGQEVILRCVPISNHLYFYWYRQILGQKVEFLVSFYNNEISEKSEIFDDQFSVERPDGSNFTLKIRSTKLEDSAMYFCASSDPRGSNQPQHFGDGTRLSIL.

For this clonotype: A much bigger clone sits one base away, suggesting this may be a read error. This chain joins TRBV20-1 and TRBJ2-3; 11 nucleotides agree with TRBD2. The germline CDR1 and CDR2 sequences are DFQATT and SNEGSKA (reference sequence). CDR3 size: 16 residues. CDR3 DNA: TGCGGCCTGGGGCTACCGGGACTAGCGGACACAGATACGCAGTATTTT. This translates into CGLGLPGLADTDTQYF.

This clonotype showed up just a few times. In nucleotides, the CDR3 is TGCAGTGCTAGTGGCCTGCAGGCGAACACCGGGGAGCTGTTTTTT. This encodes CSASGLQANTGELFF. V gene TRBV20-1 combines with J gene TRBJ2-2; D unclear. V was clipped by 3 bases and J by 0 bases, with 11 bases between them. Germline CDR1 and CDR2: DFQATT and SNEGSKA (reference sequence). This CDR3 has 15 amino acids.

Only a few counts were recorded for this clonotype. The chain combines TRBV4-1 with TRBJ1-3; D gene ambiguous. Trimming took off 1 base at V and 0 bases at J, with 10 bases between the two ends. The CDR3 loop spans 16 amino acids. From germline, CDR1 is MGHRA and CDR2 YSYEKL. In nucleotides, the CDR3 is TGCGCCAGCAGCCAAGTCGCAGAACCCTCTGGAAACACCATATATTTT. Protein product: CASSQVAEPSGNTIYF.

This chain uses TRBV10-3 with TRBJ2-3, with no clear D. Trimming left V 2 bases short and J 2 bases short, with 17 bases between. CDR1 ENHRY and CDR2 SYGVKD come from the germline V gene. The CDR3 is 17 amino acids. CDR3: CAISEAPQTRNTDTQYF. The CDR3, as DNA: TGTGCCATCAGTGAGGCCCCACAAACTCGTAACACAGATACGCAGTATTTT.

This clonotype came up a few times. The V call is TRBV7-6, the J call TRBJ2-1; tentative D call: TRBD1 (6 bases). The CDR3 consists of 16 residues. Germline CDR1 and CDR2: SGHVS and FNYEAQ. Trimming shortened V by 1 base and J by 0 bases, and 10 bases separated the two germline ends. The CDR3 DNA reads TGTGCCAGCAGCTTAGAGGACAGTAGCTCCTACAATGAGCAGTTCTTC. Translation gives CASSLEDSSSYNEQFF.

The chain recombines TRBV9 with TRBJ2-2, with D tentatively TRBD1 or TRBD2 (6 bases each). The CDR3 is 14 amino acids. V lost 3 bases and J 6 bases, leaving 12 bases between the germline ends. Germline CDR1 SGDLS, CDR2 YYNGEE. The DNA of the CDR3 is TGTGCCAGCAGCGGGGGGCGGGACGCCGGGGAGCTGTTTTTT. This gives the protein CASSGGRDAGELFF.

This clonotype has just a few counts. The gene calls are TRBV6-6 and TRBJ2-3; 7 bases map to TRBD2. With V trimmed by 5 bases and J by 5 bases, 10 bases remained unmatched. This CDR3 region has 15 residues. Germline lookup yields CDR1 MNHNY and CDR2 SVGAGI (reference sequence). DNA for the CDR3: TGTGCCAGCAGTCAAGGGGCGGGGGTGGGAGATACGCAGTATTTT. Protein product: CASSQGAGVGDTQYF.